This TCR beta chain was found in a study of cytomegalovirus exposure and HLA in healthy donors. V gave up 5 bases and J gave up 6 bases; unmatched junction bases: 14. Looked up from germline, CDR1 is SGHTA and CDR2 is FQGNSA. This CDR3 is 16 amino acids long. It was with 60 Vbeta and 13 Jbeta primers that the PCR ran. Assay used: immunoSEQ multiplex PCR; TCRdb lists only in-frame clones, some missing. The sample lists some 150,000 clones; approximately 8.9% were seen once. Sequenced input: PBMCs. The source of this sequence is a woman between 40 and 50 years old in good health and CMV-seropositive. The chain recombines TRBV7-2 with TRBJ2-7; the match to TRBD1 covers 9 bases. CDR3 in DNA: TGTGCCAGCAGCCTACACAACCCAGGGACAGGGCTCGAGCAGTACTTC. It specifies CASSLHNPGTGLEQYF.